The 13 T cell receptor beta chains reported below all come from one sample, sequenced in a study of response to subunit inactivated influenza vaccine. TCRdb reprocessed the RT-PCR reads via MiXCR and lists one record per CDR3 protein. The sample includes 500,000 to 600,000 distinct CDR3 sequences, 14% of them seen just once. The sequences come from PBMCs from blood, collected about 12 days after vaccination. Receptor source: a man in his fifties who received an inactivated influenza vaccine.

Details on this clonotype: One end of the junction fails to match germline, which may point to a read error. The chain uses TRBV2 and TRBJ1-5; the D is unclear. The CDR3 spans 14 residues. Germline V lookup: CDR1 SNHLY, CDR2 FYNNEI. In DNA form, the CDR3 reads TGTGCCAGCAGTGATGTCAGTCGCAAACAGCCCCAGCATTTT. Residues: CASSDVSRKQPQHF.

This clonotype was counted many times. This sequence joins TRBV5-1 and TRBJ2-5; 7 bases agree with TRBD1. This CDR3 contains 16 residues. Germline assignment: CDR1 SGHRS and CDR2 YFSETQ. J gave up 4 bases and V 0 bases, and 9 bases lay outside the gene matches. The CDR3 DNA is TGCGCCAGCAGCTTGGGAGGGGGCACAGCAGGAGAGACCCAGTACTTC. It encodes CASSLGGGTAGETQYF.

CDR3 bases: TGTGCCAGCAGCCTCCGGACTAGCGGTGCCTTGGGACCCGGGGAGCTGTTTTTT. Protein product: CASSLRTSGALGPGELFF. This chain connects TRBV9 to TRBJ2-2; 10 bases fit TRBD2. CDR1 is SGDLS, CDR2 YYNGEE, per germline. This CDR3 is 18 amino acids long. J lost 6 bases, V lost 4 bases, and 15 bases had no gene match.

This clonotype was counted between two and nine times. The rearrangement joins TRBV28 to TRBJ2-2; 7 nucleotides align to TRBD1. Germline CDR1 MDHEN, CDR2 SYDVKM. The length of the CDR3 is 12 residues. The CDR3 protein is CTTGVRTGELFF. CDR3 sequence (DNA): TGTACCACAGGGGTTCGGACCGGGGAGCTGTTTTTT.

This chain connects TRBV5-4 to TRBJ2-2, with 7 nucleotides matching TRBD1. V was clipped by 3 bases and J by 3 bases; unmatched bases: 8. Germline V gene lookup returns CDR1 SGHNT and CDR2 YYREEE (reference sequence). This CDR3 has 16 amino acids. Here the CDR3 reads CASSSRGGFDTGELFF. In nucleotides, the CDR3 is TGTGCCAGCAGCTCGAGAGGGGGCTTCGACACCGGGGAGCTGTTTTTT.

This clonotype has only a few counts. The chain is built from TRBV4-2 and TRBJ1-4; 7 bases fit TRBD1. The germline V gene has CDR1 LGHNA and CDR2 YNFKEQ. J gave up 2 bases and V 0 bases, and 0 bases lay outside the gene matches. The CDR3 extends over 15 amino acids. CDR3 amino acids: CASSQEGQTNEKLFF. CDR3 DNA: TGTGCCAGCAGCCAAGAGGGACAGACTAATGAAAAACTGTTTTTT.

This clonotype was observed a few times. This chain uses TRBV29-1 with TRBJ2-3, with D unclear. This CDR3 spans 12 amino acids. Germline V gene lookup returns CDR1 SQVTM and CDR2 ANQGSEA. The V end lost 4 bases, the J end lost 3 bases, and 8 bases lay between the germline ends. This CDR3 is CSVVRQTDTQYF. Here the CDR3 DNA reads TGCAGCGTTGTAAGACAAACAGATACGCAGTATTTT.

This clonotype was detected many times. The V gene is TRBV28, the J gene TRBJ2-7; D may correspond to TRBD1 or TRBD2 (6 bases each). V lost 7 bases, J lost 3 bases, and 19 bases lay in between. Germline V gene lookup returns CDR1 MDHEN and CDR2 SYDVKM. The CDR3 consists of 15 residues. This CDR3 is CASTSPVGGRYEQYF. CDR3 in DNA: TGTGCCAGCACCTCCCCCGTGGGGGGCCGCTACGAGCAGTACTTC. Filled out from reference TRBV28 and TRBJ2-7, the complete variable domain reads DVKVTQSSRYLVKRTGEKVFLECVQDMDHENMFWYRQDPGLGLRLIYFSYDVKMKEKGDIPEGYSVSREKKERFSLILESASTNQTSMYLCASTSPVGGRYEQYFGPGTRLTVT.

The chain employs TRBV9 and TRBJ2-7; 11 positions match TRBD2. Germline V lookup: CDR1 SGDLS, CDR2 YYNGEE. CDR3 length: 15 amino acids. V lost 7 bases, J lost 6 bases, and 12 bases stayed unmatched. The CDR3 DNA sequence: TGTGCCAGCGGCACGCTAGGGACTAGCGGAATCGAGCAGTACTTC. This gives the protein CASGTLGTSGIEQYF.

The sample holds a few counts of this clonotype. DNA of the CDR3: TGTGCCAGCTCCCCGGACAGGGGACGAGTCATGAACACTGAAGCTTTCTTT. This sequence encodes CASSPDRGRVMNTEAFF. This chain joins TRBV18 and TRBJ1-1; 9 bases line up with TRBD1. In germline, CDR1 is KGHSH, CDR2 LQKENI. After removal of 6 bases from V and 0 bases from J, the junction contained 11 bases not matched to a gene. The CDR3 loop spans 17 amino acids.

At least ten counts were recorded for this clonotype. This rearrangement joins TRBV2 to TRBJ1-4, with 9 positions matching TRBD1. The V gene end was trimmed by 8 bases and the J gene end by 7 bases; junction bases not matched to a gene: 8. The CDR3 spans 14 residues. Germline V CDR1 and CDR2: SNHLY, FYNNEI. Here the CDR3 reads CASRDRVGSEKLFF. DNA for the CDR3: TGTGCCAGCCGGGACAGGGTAGGGAGTGAAAAACTGTTTTTT. Supplemented by reference TRBV2 and TRBJ1-4, the full variable domain reads EPEVTQTPSHQVTQMGQEVILRCVPISNHLYFYWYRQILGQKVEFLVSFYNNEISEKSEIFDDQFSVERPDGSNFTLKIRSTKLEDSAMYFCASRDRVGSEKLFFGSGTQLSVL.

The chain joins TRBV7-9 to TRBJ1-1; D is unresolved. Trimming left V 3 bases short and J 4 bases short, with 6 bases between. The CDR3 consists of 12 residues. Germline V gene data show CDR1 as SEHNR and CDR2 as FQNEAQ (reference sequence). CDR3 region: CASSFGSTEAFF. CDR3 nucleotide sequence: TGTGCCAGCAGCTTTGGCAGCACTGAAGCTTTCTTT.

This clonotype was observed a handful of times. CDR3 in amino acids: CATSRGLTNTEAFF. The CDR3 DNA follows: TGTGCCACCAGCAGAGGTTTAACGAACACTGAAGCTTTCTTT. V and J are TRBV15 and TRBJ1-1, with D hard to call. The CDR3 runs to 14 residues. The V gene's germline CDR1 is LNHNV and CDR2 YYDKDF (reference sequence). Trimming removed 1 base from V and 1 base from J, with 7 bases in between.